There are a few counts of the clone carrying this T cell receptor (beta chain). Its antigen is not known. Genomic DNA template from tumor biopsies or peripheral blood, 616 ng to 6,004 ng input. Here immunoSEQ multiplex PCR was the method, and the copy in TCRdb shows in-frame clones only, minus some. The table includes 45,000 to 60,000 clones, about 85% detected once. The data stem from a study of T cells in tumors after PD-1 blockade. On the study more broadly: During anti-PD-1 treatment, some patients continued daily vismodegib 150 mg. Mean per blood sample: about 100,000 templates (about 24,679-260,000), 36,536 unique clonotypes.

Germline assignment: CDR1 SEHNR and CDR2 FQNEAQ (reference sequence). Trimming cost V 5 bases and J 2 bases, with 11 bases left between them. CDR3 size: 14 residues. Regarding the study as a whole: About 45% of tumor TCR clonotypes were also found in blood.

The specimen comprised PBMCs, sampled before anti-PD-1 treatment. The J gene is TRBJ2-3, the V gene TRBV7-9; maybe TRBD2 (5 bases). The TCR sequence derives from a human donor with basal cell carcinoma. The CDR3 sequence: CASSRRGATDTQYF. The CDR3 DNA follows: TGTGCCAGCAGCCGCCGGGGAGCCACAGATACGCAGTATTTT.